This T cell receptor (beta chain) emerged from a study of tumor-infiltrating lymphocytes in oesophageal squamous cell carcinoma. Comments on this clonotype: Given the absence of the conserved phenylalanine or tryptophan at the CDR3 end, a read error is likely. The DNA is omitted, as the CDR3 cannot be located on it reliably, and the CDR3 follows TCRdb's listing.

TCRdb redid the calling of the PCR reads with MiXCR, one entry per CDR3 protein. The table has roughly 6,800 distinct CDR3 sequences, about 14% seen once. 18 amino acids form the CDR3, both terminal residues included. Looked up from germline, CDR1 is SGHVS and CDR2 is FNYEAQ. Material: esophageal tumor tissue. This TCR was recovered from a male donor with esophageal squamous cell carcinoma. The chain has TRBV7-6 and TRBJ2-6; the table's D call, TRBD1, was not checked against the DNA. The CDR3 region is CASSSWDSIAKNIQYFGA.